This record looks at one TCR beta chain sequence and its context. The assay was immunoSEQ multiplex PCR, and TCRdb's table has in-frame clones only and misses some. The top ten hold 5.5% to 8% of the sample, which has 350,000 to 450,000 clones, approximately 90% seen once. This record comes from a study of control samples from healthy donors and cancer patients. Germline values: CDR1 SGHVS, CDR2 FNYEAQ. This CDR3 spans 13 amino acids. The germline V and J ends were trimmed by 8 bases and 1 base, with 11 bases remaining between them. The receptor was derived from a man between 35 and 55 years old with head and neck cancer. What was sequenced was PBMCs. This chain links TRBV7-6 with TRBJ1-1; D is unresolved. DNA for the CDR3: TGTGCCAGCGGTTTTGGGGAGAACACTGAAGCTTTCTTT. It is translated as CASGFGENTEAFF.